The rows below give T cell receptor beta chains drawn from one sample of a study of T cell repertoires in cytomegalovirus infection. TCRdb re-called the reads with MiXCR, one entry per CDR3 protein. The table shows 450,000 to 600,000 distinct CDR3 sequences, with roughly a third occurring only once. Their antigens remain unidentified. Here the sequenced sample was cultured PBMCs, taken from culture after CMV antigen stimulation. Source of these receptors: a human donor in good health (CMV status not recorded). Some clones in this sample may be carry-over from other donors' samples. Each CDR3 is given with its conserved first and last residue. A D gene is named only where the DNA matches it firmly. Expanded clones get a size class; other rows say once, few or many, or leave the size out.

CDR3: CASTPQGVMDTEAFF; DNA: TGTGCCAGCACCCCTCAGGGGGTAATGGACACTGAAGCTTTCTTT; D: TRBD1; size: few; V: TRBV6-2/TRBV6-3; J: TRBJ1-1
CDR3: CASTKGGGLKDTQYF; DNA: TGTGCCAGCACCAAGGGGGGGGGCCTGAAAGATACGCAGTATTTT; D: -; size: -; V: TRBV9; J: TRBJ2-3
CDR3: CASRGQETRPEQFF; DNA: TGTGCCAGCAGAGGACAGGAGACTAGACCTGAGCAGTTCTTC; D: -; size: -; V: TRBV7-2; J: TRBJ2-1
CDR3: CASSIFHENNEQFF; DNA: TGTGCCAGTAGTATATTTCACGAAAACAATGAGCAGTTCTTC; D: -; size: few; V: TRBV19; J: TRBJ2-1
CDR3: CAGAGGRAHNEQFF; DNA: TGTGCCGGGGCAGGGGGGAGGGCGCACAATGAGCAGTTCTTC; D: -; size: few; V: TRBV28; J: TRBJ2-1
CDR3: CASSLIAGGRSDEQFF; DNA: TGTGCCAGCAGCTTGATAGCGGGAGGCAGGTCCGATGAGCAGTTCTTC; D: TRBD2; size: many; V: TRBV7-2; J: TRBJ2-1
CDR3: CASSLDGAQGQPQHF; DNA: TGTGCCAGCAGCTTAGACGGGGCTCAAGGGCAGCCCCAGCATTTT; D: -; size: few; V: TRBV7-2; J: TRBJ1-5
CDR3: CSARLRSSYNSPLHF; DNA: TGCAGTGCTAGATTGCGGAGCTCCTATAATTCACCCCTCCACTTT; D: -; size: once; V: TRBV20-1; J: TRBJ1-6
CDR3: CATSDRDREITQYF; DNA: TGTGCCACCAGTGATCGGGACAGGGAGATTACGCAGTATTTT; D: TRBD1; size: -; V: TRBV24-1; J: TRBJ2-3
CDR3: CASRLSGRAYEQYF; DNA: TGTGCCAGCAGACTTAGCGGGAGGGCCTACGAGCAGTACTTC; D: TRBD2; size: -; V: TRBV12-3/TRBV12-4; J: TRBJ2-7
CDR3: CASSFVDGHTDTQYF; DNA: TGTGCCAGCAGTTTCGTAGACGGGCACACAGATACGCAGTATTTT; D: -; size: few; V: TRBV27; J: TRBJ2-3
CDR3: CASSLQAAGASYEQYF; DNA: TGCGCCAGCAGCTTGCAGGCTGCAGGTGCCTCCTACGAGCAGTACTTC; D: -; size: -; V: TRBV5-1; J: TRBJ2-7
CDR3: CASKPGLAAYNEQFF; DNA: TGTGCCAGCAAACCTGGACTAGCGGCATACAATGAGCAGTTCTTC; D: TRBD2; size: -; V: TRBV6-6; J: TRBJ2-1
CDR3: CASARLMRLRETQYF; DNA: TGTGCCAGTGCCCGACTTATGCGCCTCAGGGAGACCCAGTACTTC; D: -; size: few; V: TRBV12-3/TRBV12-4; J: TRBJ2-5
CDR3: CASSLGDSYGYTF; DNA: TGTGCCAGCAGCTTAGGCGACAGCTATGGCTACACCTTC; D: -; size: -; V: TRBV7-9; J: TRBJ1-2
CDR3: CASSLPGPIINTGELFF; DNA: TGTGCCAGCAGCCTGCCGGGACCGATTATTAACACCGGGGAGCTGTTTTTT; D: -; size: -; V: TRBV11-3; J: TRBJ2-2
CDR3: CATSVPGPLRDTQYF; DNA: TGTGCCACCAGTGTCCCGGGACCACTTAGGGATACGCAGTATTTT; D: -; size: -; V: TRBV24-1; J: TRBJ2-3
CDR3: CASSTKREFTDTQYF; DNA: TGTGCCAGTAGTACCAAGCGGGAGTTCACAGATACGCAGTATTTT; D: TRBD2; size: -; V: TRBV19; J: TRBJ2-3
CDR3: CASSARVDQFF; DNA: TGTGCCAGCAGTGCACGGGTAGATCAGTTCTTC; D: -; size: -; V: TRBV2; J: TRBJ2-1
CDR3: CASSHPGDNEQFF; DNA: TGTGCCAGCAGCCACCCTGGGGACAATGAGCAGTTCTTC; D: -; size: -; V: TRBV7-4; J: TRBJ2-1
CDR3: CASSLGSRGQTETQYF; DNA: TGTGCCAGCAGCTTAGGTAGCAGGGGGCAAACAGAGACCCAGTACTTC; D: TRBD1; size: -; V: TRBV11-2; J: TRBJ2-5
CDR3: CASKIGQLGWRDEKLFF; DNA: TGTGCCAGCAAGATCGGACAGCTGGGTTGGAGGGATGAAAAACTGTTTTTT; D: -; size: -; V: TRBV12-3/TRBV12-4; J: TRBJ1-4
CDR3: CASSPTTTATTYEQYF; DNA: TGTGCCAGCAGCCCAACCACGACAGCTACTACCTACGAGCAGTACTTC; D: -; size: -; V: TRBV7-6; J: TRBJ2-7
CDR3: CASSRSRGSGEEKLFF; DNA: TGTGCCAGCAGCCGCTCGCGGGGGTCGGGGGAGGAAAAACTGTTTTTT; D: -; size: few; V: TRBV7-6; J: TRBJ1-4
CDR3: CAISESGGPLTDTQYF; DNA: TGTGCCATCAGTGAGTCAGGGGGACCTCTCACAGATACGCAGTATTTT; D: -; size: few; V: TRBV10-3; J: TRBJ2-3
CDR3: CASSEFGKNTDTQYF; DNA: TGTGCCAGCAGTGAATTTGGCAAAAACACAGATACGCAGTATTTT; D: -; size: -; V: TRBV25-1; J: TRBJ2-3
CDR3: CASSLSPQDPNYGYTF; DNA: TGTGCCAGCAGTTTATCGCCACAGGACCCCAACTATGGCTACACCTTC; D: -; size: few; V: TRBV27; J: TRBJ1-2
CDR3: CASSIATGQETQYF; DNA: TGTGCCAGTAGTATCGCGACGGGTCAAGAGACCCAGTACTTC; D: -; size: -; V: TRBV19; J: TRBJ2-5
CDR3: CASSYLLPSWSRETQYF; DNA: TGTGCCAGCAGTTACCTACTGCCTAGCTGGAGCCGGGAGACCCAGTACTTC; D: -; size: -; V: TRBV6-2/TRBV6-3; J: TRBJ2-5
CDR3: CASSAYRGVYNEQFF; DNA: TGTGCCAGCAGCGCCTACCGGGGGGTTTACAATGAGCAGTTCTTC; D: TRBD2; size: -; V: TRBV9; J: TRBJ2-1
CDR3: CASSYSDGGEQFF; DNA: TGTGCCAGCAGTTACTCGGACGGAGGGGAGCAGTTCTTC; D: -; size: -; V: TRBV6-2/TRBV6-3; J: TRBJ2-1
CDR3: CASRGRVGEQYF; DNA: TGTGCCAGCAGGGGACGGGTCGGCGAGCAGTACTTC; D: -; size: -; V: TRBV6-6; J: TRBJ2-7
CDR3: CASSYTFGTSGLPYEQYF; DNA: TGTGCCAGCAGTTACACATTTGGGACTAGCGGACTCCCCTACGAGCAGTACTTC; D: TRBD2; size: -; V: TRBV6-5; J: TRBJ2-7
CDR3: CASSLIFRFDYEQYF; DNA: TGTGCCAGCAGTTTAATTTTTAGATTCGACTACGAGCAGTACTTC; D: -; size: few; V: TRBV12-3/TRBV12-4; J: TRBJ2-7
CDR3: CASSRELAGPFLFF; DNA: TGTGCCAGCAGCAGGGAACTAGCGGGACCCTTTCTGTTCTTC; D: TRBD2; size: -; V: TRBV5-4; J: TRBJ2-1
CDR3: CASSLSLAGPNEQFF; DNA: TGTGCCAGCAGCTTATCGCTAGCGGGCCCCAATGAGCAGTTCTTC; D: TRBD2; size: few; V: TRBV7-2; J: TRBJ2-1
CDR3: CASTDMAELYF; DNA: TGTGCCAGCACCGACATGGCAGAGCTCTACTTC; D: -; size: -; V: TRBV25-1; J: TRBJ2-4
CDR3: CASSQEPTSGGGGDTQYF; DNA: TGTGCCAGCAGCCAAGAACCGACTAGCGGGGGGGGTGGAGATACGCAGTATTTT; D: TRBD2; size: -; V: TRBV4-2; J: TRBJ2-3
CDR3: CASSFTGGYEQYF; DNA: TGTGCCAGCAGCTTTACAGGGGGCTACGAGCAGTACTTC; D: TRBD1; size: many; V: TRBV7-2; J: TRBJ2-7
CDR3: CSARQGAHEQYF; DNA: TGCAGTGCAAGACAGGGGGCCCACGAGCAGTACTTC; D: TRBD1; size: -; V: TRBV20-1; J: TRBJ2-7
CDR3: CASSRSGSPYERYF; DNA: TGTGCCAGCAGCCGTAGCGGTTCTCCCTACGAGCGGTACTTC; D: -; size: -; V: TRBV4-2; J: TRBJ2-7
CDR3: CASSLVSFSLEAFF; DNA: TGCGCCAGCAGCTTGGTCAGCTTTTCCCTGGAAGCTTTCTTT; D: -; size: -; V: TRBV5-1; J: TRBJ1-1
CDR3: CASSMQLAGGREFF; DNA: TGTGCCAGTAGTATGCAACTAGCGGGAGGGAGAGAGTTCTTC; D: TRBD2; size: -; V: TRBV19; J: TRBJ2-1
CDR3: CASSSTVGADTQYF; DNA: TGTGCCAGCAGCTCGACAGTAGGAGCGGATACGCAGTATTTT; D: -; size: few; V: TRBV7-6; J: TRBJ2-3
CDR3: CSALRGSRETQYF; DNA: TGCAGTGCGTTAAGGGGTTCTCGGGAGACCCAGTACTTC; D: -; size: few; V: TRBV20-1; J: TRBJ2-5
CDR3: CASSSNSRDEQFF; DNA: TGTGCCAGCAGCTCGAATTCAAGGGATGAGCAGTTCTTC; D: -; size: -; V: TRBV5-4; J: TRBJ2-1
CDR3: CASSGGGRLTEELFF; DNA: TGTGCCAGCAGCGGGGGTGGACGGCTGACGGAAGAACTGTTTTTT; D: -; size: few; V: TRBV7-8; J: TRBJ1-4
CDR3: CASSLRDGGSGANVLTF; DNA: TGTGCCAGCAGCCTTAGGGACGGAGGCTCTGGGGCCAACGTCCTGACTTTC; D: -; size: -; V: TRBV27; J: TRBJ2-6
CDR3: CSGLRGNQPQHF; DNA: TGCAGTGGCCTACGGGGAAATCAGCCCCAGCATTTT; D: -; size: -; V: TRBV20-1; J: TRBJ1-5
CDR3: CSVADAQETQYF; DNA: TGCAGTGTGGCGGATGCACAAGAGACCCAGTACTTC; D: -; size: few; V: TRBV29-1; J: TRBJ2-5
CDR3: CASSSAGSGRASTDTQYF; DNA: TGTGCCAGCAGCTCCGCAGGCAGCGGGAGGGCCAGCACAGATACGCAGTATTTT; D: TRBD2; size: many; V: TRBV7-2; J: TRBJ2-3
CDR3: CASSYSRDRGLSGNTIYF; DNA: TGTGCCAGCAGTTACTCCCGGGACAGGGGTTTATCTGGAAACACCATATATTTT; D: TRBD1; size: -; V: TRBV6-2/TRBV6-3; J: TRBJ1-3
CDR3: CASSLGVVSLTQYF; DNA: TGTGCCAGCAGCCTGGGCGTGGTTTCCCTTACGCAGTATTTT; D: -; size: -; V: TRBV7-2; J: TRBJ2-3
CDR3: CASSFVLAPKNTEAFF; DNA: TGTGCCAGCAGTTTTGTCTTGGCCCCCAAGAACACTGAAGCTTTCTTT; D: -; size: once; V: TRBV12-3/TRBV12-4; J: TRBJ1-1
CDR3: CASSRRVNTDTQYF; DNA: TGTGCCAGCAGCCGCAGGGTTAACACAGATACGCAGTATTTT; D: -; size: many; V: TRBV7-8; J: TRBJ2-3